This T cell receptor beta chain originates from a study of OX40 agonist ivuxolimab in advanced cancers. About the investigation overall: The costimulatory receptor OX40 (CD134) was targeted by ivuxolimab, a fully human IgG2 agonistic monoclonal antibody. Intravenous ivuxolimab was administered to patients every 2 weeks at six dose levels: 0.01, 0.1, 0.3, 1.5, 3 and 10 mg/kg. Among the approximately 54 dose-escalation patients, some 19 had hepatocellular carcinoma, approximately 15 melanoma, 9 renal cell carcinoma and 9 head and neck cancer. A male proportion of around 83% and a mean age of 60 years, ranging from roughly 23 to 90, were recorded for the dose-escalation cohort. Prior anti-PD-1, anti-PD-L1 or anti-CTLA-4 therapy was permitted, and checkpoint inhibitors had been received by 40% to 50% of dose-escalation patients. Partial responses were achieved by three dose-escalation patients, of whom one had hepatocellular carcinoma and two had cutaneous melanoma. The point of sequencing TCRbeta in the periphery was to test whether ivuxolimab changed TCR sequence diversity and drove clonal T-cell expansion. The monotherapy dose-escalation portion (N ≈ 50 patients) of the phase I ivuxolimab trial is reported in the paper. The paper's findings and limits, for the study overall: Low levels of normalized T-cell clonal expansion were also shown by some nonresponding patients. After ivuxolimab, more expanded clones were found on average in CD8+ T cells than in CD4+ T cells. The antigen specificity of the clonally expanded peripheral T cells was not determined. In the 0.1-3.0 mg/kg groups, partial responders were among the patients with the lowest normalized peripheral clonal expansion, particularly in CD8+ T cells. At doses of 0.1 to 3.0 mg/kg, clonal expansion of both CD4+ and CD8+ blood T cells was observed from baseline to week 6.

A note on this clone: Its binding antigen is unknown. No base quality values were provided; no much bigger clone lies one nucleotide off.

Patients with autoimmune disease history or receiving systemic immunosuppression were excluded from the trial. In every dose cohort, peripheral blood was drawn for TCR sequencing at baseline, cycle 4 day 1, and cycle 7 day 1. The samples were drawn from a first-in-human, open-label, multicenter phase I dose-escalation trial of ivuxolimab. The trial enrolled adults with locally advanced or metastatic head and neck squamous cell, hepatocellular, melanoma or renal cell carcinoma. Before TCR sequencing, CD4+ T cells and CD8+ T cells from peripheral blood were sorted into separate populations. The CDR3 goes from the cysteine to the phenylalanine over 11 residues. Only the CDR3 region is kept as DNA, spanning 33 bases read in frame from base 1. In the germline V gene (reference sequence), CDR1 corresponds to DFQATT and CDR2 to SNEGSKA. V loses 3 bases, J loses 11 bases, and the germline ends lie 13 bases apart.

For sequencing of the TCRbeta CDR3 region, genomic DNA was extracted from the sorted cells. The immunoSEQ Assay was used for sequencing of TCRbeta CDR3 regions. Drawn from immuneACCESS, this table holds only the in-frame rearrangements with V and J called that TCRdb kept. Clones are partly lost; checked studies trace under half to an unresolved V gene and leave the rest unexplained. The sample data list some 70,000 clones, and about 85% of these were observed just once. 0.68% of the sample goes to the ten largest clones. In this chain, TRBV20-1 is recombined with TRBJ1-1; the best D guess is TRBD1, with 5 bases matching. The sequence was obtained from an adult with an advanced solid tumor such as melanoma, head and neck, liver or kidney cancer. The sample in question was CD4+ or CD8+ T cells sorted from blood, obtained in a trial of the OX40 agonist ivuxolimab. The CDR3 has the sequence CSAREDTGAFF. The nucleotides are TGCAGTGCTAGGGAGGACACCGGGGCTTTCTTT.